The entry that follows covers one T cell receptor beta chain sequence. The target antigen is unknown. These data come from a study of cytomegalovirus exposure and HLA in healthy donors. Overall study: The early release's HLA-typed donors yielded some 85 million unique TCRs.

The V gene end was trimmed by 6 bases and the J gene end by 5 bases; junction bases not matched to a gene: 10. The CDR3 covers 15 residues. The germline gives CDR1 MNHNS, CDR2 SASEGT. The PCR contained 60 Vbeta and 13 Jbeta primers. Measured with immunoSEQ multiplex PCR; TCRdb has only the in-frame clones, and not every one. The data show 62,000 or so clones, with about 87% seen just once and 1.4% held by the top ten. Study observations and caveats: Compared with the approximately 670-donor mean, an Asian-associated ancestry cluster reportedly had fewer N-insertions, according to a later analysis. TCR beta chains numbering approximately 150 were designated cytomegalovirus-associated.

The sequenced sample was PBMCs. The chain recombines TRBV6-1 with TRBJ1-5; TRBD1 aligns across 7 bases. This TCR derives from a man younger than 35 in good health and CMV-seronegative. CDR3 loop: CASSPGQIGHQPQHF. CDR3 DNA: TGTGCCAGCAGCCCGGGACAGATTGGGCATCAGCCCCAGCATTTT.